A selection of T cell receptor beta chains follows, all from one sample in a study of cytomegalovirus exposure and HLA in healthy donors. The method was immunoSEQ multiplex PCR; TCRdb's version includes in-frame clones alone and lacks a portion of them. Of under 250,000 clones in the sample, over 65% were seen once. The source material was PBMCs. Receptor source: a man between 18 and 29 years old in good health and CMV-seronegative. Each CDR3 is given with its conserved first and last residue. Each record gives: D gene, V gene, clone size, J gene, CDR3 protein, CDR3 DNA. A D gene is named only where the DNA matches it firmly. Expanded clones get a size class; other rows say once, few or many, or leave the size out.

D gene: -
V gene: TRBV9
clone size: -
J gene: TRBJ2-3
CDR3 protein: CASSVVAATDTQYF
CDR3 DNA: TGTGCCAGCAGCGTAGTAGCGGCCACAGATACGCAGTATTTT

D gene: -
V gene: TRBV5-4
clone size: -
J gene: TRBJ1-6
CDR3 protein: CASSTREISPLHF
CDR3 DNA: TGTGCCAGCAGCACCAGGGAAATCTCACCCCTCCACTTT

D gene: TRBD2
V gene: TRBV28
clone size: -
J gene: TRBJ2-7
CDR3 protein: CASSLLRGRAFEQYF
CDR3 DNA: TGTGCCAGCAGTTTATTACGCGGGAGGGCCTTCGAGCAGTACTTC

D gene: TRBD1
V gene: TRBV7-6
clone size: -
J gene: TRBJ2-2
CDR3 protein: CASSSETDRSANTGELFF
CDR3 DNA: TGTGCCAGCAGCTCGGAGACGGACAGGAGTGCGAACACCGGGGAGCTGTTTTTT

D gene: -
V gene: TRBV12-1
clone size: -
J gene: TRBJ2-1
CDR3 protein: CASSFRTSGRMGYNEQFF
CDR3 DNA: TGTGCCAGCAGCTTTCGGACTAGCGGGAGAATGGGCTACAATGAGCAGTTCTTC

D gene: -
V gene: TRBV2
clone size: few
J gene: TRBJ1-5
CDR3 protein: CASSPGVQPQHF
CDR3 DNA: TGTGCCAGCAGCCCGGGAGTTCAGCCCCAGCATTTT

D gene: -
V gene: TRBV30
clone size: -
J gene: TRBJ2-7
CDR3 protein: CAWSVGTPDYEQYF
CDR3 DNA: TGTGCCTGGAGTGTAGGGACTCCCGACTACGAGCAGTACTTC

D gene: TRBD2
V gene: TRBV10-1
clone size: -
J gene: TRBJ2-5
CDR3 protein: CAGSEREGQETQYF
CDR3 DNA: TGCGCCGGCAGTGAGCGGGAGGGCCAAGAGACCCAGTACTTC

D gene: TRBD1
V gene: TRBV27
clone size: -
J gene: TRBJ2-5
CDR3 protein: CASGARTGPQETQYF
CDR3 DNA: TGTGCCAGTGGTGCTCGGACAGGGCCCCAAGAGACCCAGTACTTC

D gene: TRBD2
V gene: TRBV6-1
clone size: -
J gene: TRBJ2-1
CDR3 protein: CASTIAGNYNEQFF
CDR3 DNA: TGTGCCAGCACCATAGCGGGAAACTACAATGAGCAGTTCTTC

D gene: TRBD2
V gene: TRBV5-1
clone size: -
J gene: TRBJ2-1
CDR3 protein: CASSATSGRWRGNEQFF
CDR3 DNA: TGCGCCAGCAGCGCGACTAGCGGGAGATGGAGGGGCAATGAGCAGTTCTTC

D gene: -
V gene: TRBV5-4
clone size: -
J gene: TRBJ2-5
CDR3 protein: CASSLGWAFQETQYF
CDR3 DNA: TGTGCCAGCAGCTTGGGGTGGGCGTTCCAAGAGACCCAGTACTTC

D gene: -
V gene: TRBV6-6
clone size: -
J gene: TRBJ1-2
CDR3 protein: CASSLGGAGNYGYTF
CDR3 DNA: TGTGCCAGCAGTCTTGGGGGGGCGGGTAACTATGGCTACACCTTC

D gene: -
V gene: TRBV29-1
clone size: -
J gene: TRBJ1-2
CDR3 protein: CSVEDPRGYYGYTF
CDR3 DNA: TGCAGCGTTGAAGATCCGCGGGGCTACTATGGCTACACCTTC

D gene: -
V gene: TRBV29-1
clone size: -
J gene: TRBJ1-4
CDR3 protein: CSAREGGEKLFF
CDR3 DNA: TGCAGCGCCAGGGAAGGGGGAGAAAAACTGTTTTTT

D gene: TRBD1
V gene: TRBV7-6
clone size: -
J gene: TRBJ1-1
CDR3 protein: CASSGQGGTEAFF
CDR3 DNA: TGTGCCAGCAGCGGACAGGGAGGCACTGAAGCTTTCTTT

D gene: -
V gene: TRBV29-1
clone size: -
J gene: TRBJ1-2
CDR3 protein: CSVEGDQQGGYTF
CDR3 DNA: TGCAGCGTTGAAGGAGACCAGCAGGGTGGCTACACCTTC

D gene: TRBD1
V gene: TRBV19
clone size: -
J gene: TRBJ1-5
CDR3 protein: CATLDRGLHQPQHF
CDR3 DNA: TGTGCCACCTTAGACAGGGGGTTACATCAGCCCCAGCATTTT

D gene: -
V gene: TRBV29-1
clone size: once
J gene: TRBJ1-2
CDR3 protein: CSVLDSTKDGYTF
CDR3 DNA: TGCAGCGTTCTAGACTCTACTAAGGATGGCTACACCTTC

D gene: TRBD1
V gene: TRBV2
clone size: -
J gene: TRBJ1-5
CDR3 protein: CASTGQGAQPQHF
CDR3 DNA: TGTGCCAGCACTGGACAGGGGGCTCAGCCCCAGCATTTT

D gene: -
V gene: TRBV5-4
clone size: -
J gene: TRBJ1-2
CDR3 protein: CASSLDSNYGYTF
CDR3 DNA: TGTGCCAGCAGCTTGGACAGTAACTATGGCTACACCTTC

D gene: -
V gene: TRBV30
clone size: -
J gene: TRBJ2-3
CDR3 protein: CAWSVLGGVYTDTQYF
CDR3 DNA: TGTGCCTGGAGTGTACTCGGGGGAGTCTACACAGATACGCAGTATTTT

D gene: -
V gene: TRBV5-4
clone size: -
J gene: TRBJ1-6
CDR3 protein: CASSLNQGIDSPLHF
CDR3 DNA: TGTGCCAGCAGCTTGAACCAGGGGATAGATTCACCCCTCCACTTT

D gene: TRBD2
V gene: TRBV6-1
clone size: few
J gene: TRBJ2-3
CDR3 protein: CASNRAGGTTDTQYF
CDR3 DNA: TGTGCCAGCAACCGAGCGGGAGGGACCACAGATACGCAGTATTTT

D gene: -
V gene: TRBV21-1
clone size: -
J gene: TRBJ2-1
CDR3 protein: CANPTSGRGNEQFF
CDR3 DNA: TGTGCCAACCCGACTAGCGGGAGAGGCAATGAGCAGTTCTTC

D gene: TRBD2
V gene: TRBV5-1
clone size: -
J gene: TRBJ2-3
CDR3 protein: CASSSGSAAGGRDTQYF
CDR3 DNA: TGCGCCAGCAGCTCCGGGAGTGCAGCGGGAGGTCGGGATACGCAGTATTTT

D gene: -
V gene: TRBV5-1
clone size: -
J gene: TRBJ1-1
CDR3 protein: CASSLVGRASETEAFF
CDR3 DNA: TGCGCCAGCAGCTTGGTAGGCAGGGCTTCGGAAACTGAAGCTTTCTTT

D gene: -
V gene: TRBV7-9
clone size: -
J gene: TRBJ1-1
CDR3 protein: CASSAPQGNTEAFF
CDR3 DNA: TGTGCCAGCAGCGCCCCCCAGGGAAACACTGAAGCTTTCTTT

D gene: TRBD2
V gene: TRBV6-1
clone size: -
J gene: TRBJ2-1
CDR3 protein: CASSESLAGMTYNEQFF
CDR3 DNA: TGTGCCAGCAGTGAGTCCCTAGCGGGAATGACCTACAATGAGCAGTTCTTC

D gene: TRBD1
V gene: TRBV29-1
clone size: -
J gene: TRBJ1-2
CDR3 protein: CSVADRNGYTF
CDR3 DNA: TGCAGCGTTGCGGACAGGAATGGCTACACCTTC

D gene: TRBD2
V gene: TRBV6-5
clone size: -
J gene: TRBJ2-7
CDR3 protein: CASSYLTSGRAEQYF
CDR3 DNA: TGTGCCAGCAGTTACTTGACTAGCGGGAGGGCCGAGCAGTACTTC

D gene: -
V gene: TRBV30
clone size: few
J gene: TRBJ2-1
CDR3 protein: CAWSMSSYNEQFF
CDR3 DNA: TGTGCCTGGAGTATGAGCTCCTACAATGAGCAGTTCTTC

D gene: TRBD2
V gene: TRBV4-1
clone size: few
J gene: TRBJ2-5
CDR3 protein: CASSPGTRQETQYF
CDR3 DNA: TGCGCCAGCAGCCCCGGGACTAGACAAGAGACCCAGTACTTC

D gene: -
V gene: TRBV30
clone size: -
J gene: TRBJ2-1
CDR3 protein: CAWSGTQKGGEFF
CDR3 DNA: TGTGCCTGGAGTGGGACCCAGAAAGGAGGGGAGTTCTTC

D gene: TRBD2
V gene: TRBV5-4
clone size: -
J gene: TRBJ2-3
CDR3 protein: CASSKLAGSTDTQYF
CDR3 DNA: TGTGCCAGCAGCAAACTAGCGGGTAGCACAGATACGCAGTATTTT

D gene: -
V gene: TRBV5-6
clone size: -
J gene: TRBJ2-7
CDR3 protein: CASSRRGNSYEQYF
CDR3 DNA: TGTGCCAGCAGCCGTAGGGGGAACTCCTACGAGCAGTACTTC

D gene: -
V gene: TRBV9
clone size: few
J gene: TRBJ1-1
CDR3 protein: CASSLGNTEAFF
CDR3 DNA: TGTGCCAGCAGCCTCGGGAACACTGAAGCTTTCTTT